Listed here are 25 T cell receptor beta chains from one sample, sequenced in a study of CD8 T cells in Susac syndrome. Random hexamers were used to reverse transcribe roughly 0.45 to 1 ug of RNA. TCRdb called the immunoSEQ multiplex PCR reads again in MiXCR, with one record for every CDR3 protein. The sample has some 170,000 distinct CDR3 sequences, about 95% seen once. Sequenced input: CD4+ T cells from PBMCs. Receptor source: a human donor in good health.

This chain uses TRBV7-9 with TRBJ2-1, with D uncertain. The germline V gene has CDR1 SEHNR and CDR2 FQNEAQ (reference sequence). The CDR3 has 14 residues. V lost 2 bases and J 7 bases, leaving 12 bases between the germline ends. CDR3 protein: CASSLSPLGNEQFF. The DNA of the CDR3 is TGTGCCAGCAGCTTAAGCCCCCTAGGGAATGAGCAGTTCTTC.

The rearrangement uses TRBV12-3 or TRBV12-4 and TRBJ2-7, with a tentative D call TRBD2 (6 bases). Trimming cost V 1 base and J 2 bases, with 9 bases left between them. The CDR3 extends over 14 amino acids. The CDR3, as DNA: TGTGCCAGCAGTTTAGGGACTATTACCTACGAGCAGTACTTC. Translating it yields CASSLGTITYEQYF.

V usage is TRBV15 and J usage is TRBJ2-5, with 14 bases fitting TRBD2. Germline assignment: CDR1 LNHNV and CDR2 YYDKDF (reference sequence). The CDR3 sequence is 15 residues long. The trim removed 0 bases at V and 10 bases at J, leaving 4 bases unmatched. The CDR3 DNA sequence: TGTGCCACCAGCAGAGATAGGACTAGCGGGAGGAACCAGTACTTC. It specifies CATSRDRTSGRNQYF.

This clonotype occurred a few times. This chain links TRBV14 with TRBJ2-3, with 11 bases lining up with TRBD2. This CDR3 is 16 amino acids long. Germline lookup yields CDR1 SGHDN and CDR2 FVKESK. The V and J ends lost 1 base and 6 bases, in that order; junction bases with no gene match: 6. DNA of the CDR3: TGTGCCAGCAGCCAAGGGCTAGCGGGAGGTGAGGATACGCAGTATTTT. This encodes CASSQGLAGGEDTQYF. The full variable domain, completed using reference TRBV14 and TRBJ2-3, is EAGVTQFPSHSVIEKGQTVTLRCDPISGHDNLYWYRRVMGKEIKFLLHFVKESKQDESGMPNNRFLAERTGGTYSTLKVQPAELEDSGVYFCASSQGLAGGEDTQYFGPGTRLTVL.

CDR3 DNA sequence: TGCAGCGTCAGAGAACTGAACACTGAAGCTTTCTTT. As protein: CSVRELNTEAFF. The chain combines TRBV29-1 with TRBJ1-1, with D unresolved. V lost 6 bases to trimming and J lost 0 bases, with 8 bases between them. Germline V CDR1 and CDR2: SQVTM, ANQGSEA. CDR3 size: 12 residues.

The chain joins TRBV2 to TRBJ1-1; D may be TRBD1 (5 bases). The CDR3 covers 14 residues. Germline loops: CDR1 SNHLY, CDR2 FYNNEI. Trimming pared 4 bases from V and 0 bases from J, leaving 9 bases between. The CDR3 region has the DNA TGTGCCAGCAGTGTATGGGACCTGAACACTGAAGCTTTCTTT. The encoded protein is CASSVWDLNTEAFF.

DNA of the CDR3: TGTGCCAGCAGTTTACTAGCGGGAGCAGATACGCAGTATTTT. Residues: CASSLLAGADTQYF. The chain has TRBV12-3 or TRBV12-4 and TRBJ2-3; 10 bases are shared with TRBD2. CDR3 length: 14 residues. With V trimmed by 2 bases and J by 4 bases, 0 bases remained unmatched.

In this sample, this clonotype turned up a few times. J is TRBJ2-5 and V is TRBV6-1; 11 positions match TRBD2. The CDR3 contains 14 residues. CDR1 and CDR2 from the germline V gene are MNHNS and SASEGT. J lost 11 bases, V lost 5 bases, and 10 bases had no gene match. The CDR3 region is CASSQPGLAGAQYF. CDR3 DNA sequence: TGTGCCAGCAGTCAACCCGGACTAGCGGGTGCACAGTACTTC.

This clonotype has just a few counts. J is TRBJ2-5 and V is TRBV20-1, with D hard to call. The V gene lost 5 bases and the J gene lost 1 base, with 5 bases spanning the gap. CDR1 is DFQATT, CDR2 SNEGSKA, per germline (reference sequence). This CDR3 is 11 amino acids long. CDR3 loop: CSARAQETQYF. The CDR3 DNA reads TGCAGTGCTCGGGCCCAAGAGACCCAGTACTTC.

V gene TRBV7-2 combines with J gene TRBJ2-7, with TRBD1 matching 10 bases. The CDR3 covers 15 residues. J was trimmed by 3 bases and V by 4 bases; bases with no gene match: 6. Germline V CDR1 and CDR2: SGHTA, FQGNSA. DNA of the CDR3: TGTGCCAGCAGCTCCTCGACAGGGGGCCACTACGAGCAGTACTTC. Translating gives CASSSSTGGHYEQYF. Filled out from reference TRBV7-2 and TRBJ2-7, the complete variable domain reads GAGVSQSPSNKVTEKGKDVELRCDPISGHTALYWYRQSLGQGLEFLIYFQGNSAPDKSGLPSDRFSAERTGGSVSTLTIQRTQQEDSAVYLCASSSSTGGHYEQYFGPGTRLTVT.

This chain connects TRBV5-1 to TRBJ1-2; 7 bases map to TRBD1. This CDR3 contains 13 residues. CDR1 and CDR2 from the germline V gene are SGHRS and YFSETQ. V trimming: 3 bases; J trimming: 7 bases; junction bases outside the gene matches: 6. This chain's CDR3 is CASSSSGGSGYTF. DNA for the CDR3: TGCGCCAGCAGCTCCTCAGGGGGTAGTGGCTACACCTTC. The full variable domain, its missing parts supplied by reference TRBV5-1 and TRBJ1-2, is KAGVTQTPRYLIKTRGQQVTLSCSPISGHRSVSWYQQTPGQGLQFLFEYFSETQRNKGNFPGRFSGRQFSNSRSEMNVSTLELGDSALYLCASSSSGGSGYTFGSGTRLTVV.

The chain employs TRBV5-4 and TRBJ2-1; D unclear. V lost 4 bases to trimming and J lost 8 bases, with 13 bases between them. Germline V CDR1 and CDR2: SGHNT, YYREEE (reference sequence). CDR3 length: 13 residues. The CDR3 bases are TGTGCCAGCAGCCCGGAGTGGGCAGATGAGCAGTTCTTC. It codes for CASSPEWADEQFF.

The J gene is TRBJ2-1, the V gene TRBV20-1; the match to TRBD2 covers 14 bases. Germline assignment: CDR1 DFQATT and CDR2 SNEGSKA (reference sequence). The CDR3 is made up of 15 amino acids. The V and J ends lost 5 bases and 8 bases, in that order; junction bases with no gene match: 8. The CDR3 protein is CSAGGLAGGVDEQFF. DNA for the CDR3: TGCAGTGCTGGCGGACTAGCGGGAGGAGTGGATGAGCAGTTCTTC.

The chain joins TRBV15 to TRBJ2-7; D perhaps matches TRBD2 (5 bases). In germline, CDR1 is LNHNV, CDR2 YYDKDF (reference sequence). The CDR3 covers 14 residues. V shed 1 base and J shed 0 bases, with 7 bases lying between them. In nucleotides, the CDR3 is TGTGCCACCAGCAGAGGAGACTACTCCTACGAGCAGTACTTC. This gives the protein CATSRGDYSYEQYF. The entire variable domain, with the rest obtained from reference TRBV15 and TRBJ2-7, is as follows: DAMVIQNPRYQVTQFGKPVTLSCSQTLNHNVMYWYQQKSSQAPKLLFHYYDKDFNNEADTPDNFQSRRPNTSFCFLDIRSPGLGDTAMYLCATSRGDYSYEQYFGPGTRLTVT.

The CDR3 here is CSAPRPQRPLSYNEQFF. Written as DNA, the CDR3 is TGCAGTGCCCCGAGGCCCCAGCGGCCTCTCTCCTACAATGAGCAGTTCTTC. The chain joins TRBV20-1 to TRBJ2-1; the D gene is possibly TRBD2 (5 bases). From germline, CDR1 is DFQATT and CDR2 SNEGSKA (reference sequence). This CDR3 has 17 amino acids. Deletions cut 6 bases from V and 0 bases from J, with 21 bases between.

This rearrangement joins TRBV3-1 to TRBJ1-1, with D maybe TRBD1 (6 bases). The CDR3 covers 16 residues. CDR1 is LGHDT, CDR2 YNNKEL, per germline (reference sequence). Trimming took off 4 bases at V and 0 bases at J, with 15 bases between the two ends. This CDR3 reads CASSPRGGALNTEAFF. CDR3 nucleotide sequence: TGTGCCAGCAGCCCCAGGGGCGGAGCCCTGAACACTGAAGCTTTCTTT.

The chain combines TRBV6-2 or TRBV6-3 with TRBJ2-6; D gene uncertain. The V end lost 6 bases, the J end lost 4 bases, and 7 bases lay between the germline ends. CDR1 and CDR2 from the germline V gene are MNHEY and SVGEGT. This CDR3 comprises 13 residues. DNA for the CDR3: TGTGCCAGCAGAGATCCCGGGGCCAACGTCCTGACTTTC. It translates to CASRDPGANVLTF.

The J gene is TRBJ2-7, the V gene TRBV30; D gene uncertain. Germline V gives CDR1 GTSNPN, CDR2 SVGIG (reference sequence). The CDR3 totals 14 residues. V shed 0 bases and J shed 4 bases, with 13 bases lying between them. CDR3: CAWSVRSSGYEQYF. Here the CDR3 DNA reads TGTGCCTGGAGTGTACGGAGTTCGGGTTACGAGCAGTACTTC.

This clonotype was counted once. The chain carries TRBV24-1 and TRBJ2-1; D unresolved. CDR1 and CDR2 from the germline V gene are KGHDR and SFDVKD. Trimming shortened V by 3 bases and J by 4 bases, and 6 bases separated the two germline ends. The CDR3 is made up of 13 amino acids. The CDR3 loop reads CATSDSYYNEQFF. The CDR3 coding sequence is TGTGCCACCAGTGATAGTTATTACAATGAGCAGTTCTTC.

V and J are TRBV29-1 and TRBJ2-3, with D unclear. Deletions cut 4 bases from V and 3 bases from J, with 8 bases between. The germline gives CDR1 SQVTM, CDR2 ANQGSEA. This CDR3 has 12 residues. The CDR3 loop is CSVVRFTDTQYF. CDR3 DNA: TGCAGCGTTGTGAGGTTTACAGATACGCAGTATTTT.

This clonotype was observed a handful of times. Sequence at one end of the junction differs from germline and may be a read error. This chain joins TRBV7-2 and TRBJ2-7, with 7 bases matching TRBD1. The CDR3 totals 14 residues. Germline values: CDR1 SGHTA, CDR2 FQGNSA. The CDR3 is CASSRQGLSYEQYF. The CDR3 DNA reads as TGTGCCAGCAGCAGACAGGGCCTCTCCTATGAGCAGTACTTC.

This chain connects TRBV6-5 to TRBJ1-1, with no clear D. V was cut by 6 bases and J by 9 bases, with 11 bases left in between. Germline CDR1 is MNHEY and CDR2 is SVGAGI. The CDR3 loop spans 11 amino acids. The CDR3 DNA follows: TGTGCCAGCAGAACCCTTAGGCAAGCTTTCTTT. Its protein product is CASRTLRQAFF.

The chain links TRBV29-1 to TRBJ2-3; unclear D gene. This CDR3 comprises 13 residues. Looked up from germline, CDR1 is SQVTM and CDR2 is ANQGSEA. Deletions cut 6 bases from V and 2 bases from J, with 12 bases between. This CDR3 is CSVPIDFTDTQYF. CDR3 coding DNA: TGCAGCGTACCCATCGACTTCACAGATACGCAGTATTTT.

This clonotype was counted a few times. The chain couples TRBV28 to TRBJ1-5; a possible D gene is TRBD1 (5 bases). Trimming removed 8 bases at V and 1 base at J, with 6 bases between. Germline lookup yields CDR1 MDHEN and CDR2 SYDVKM. This CDR3 contains 12 residues. CDR3 DNA sequence: TGTGCCAGCCGGGACAGCAATCAGCCCCAGCATTTT. It yields the protein CASRDSNQPQHF.

This sequence joins TRBV20-1 and TRBJ2-1; D remains ambiguous. The germline V and J ends were trimmed by 2 bases and 4 bases, with 9 bases remaining between them. The CDR3 contains 13 residues. Germline CDR1 is DFQATT and CDR2 is SNEGSKA (reference sequence). The CDR3 loop is CSARHHLYNEQFF. DNA of the CDR3: TGCAGTGCTAGACACCACTTATACAATGAGCAGTTCTTC.